This T cell receptor beta chain was identified during a study of shared clonotypes between healthy human individuals. Study-wide points: Unshared clonotypes carried lower generation probabilities than those common to all four donors. Rarefaction indicated that sorted-subset sequencing remained incomplete although depth was large. Estimated clonotype richness was generally higher in naive than memory subsets.

The table came from immunoSEQ multiplex PCR; TCRdb's copy has only in-frame clones and leaves some out. The sample lists 150,000 to 200,000 clones, approximately 60% occurring once. As concerns this clone: Its antigen is not known.

CDR1 SGHRS and CDR2 YFSETQ come from the germline V gene. The V segment lost 0 bases and the J segment 3 bases; nucleotides outside the gene matches: 2. The CDR3 runs 14 residues. The specimen was memory CD4+ T cells sorted from blood. The subset here: CD45RA-negative fraction. This chain joins TRBV5-1 and TRBJ2-5; 7 bases line up with TRBD1. The sequence was obtained from a man aged 25 to 45 in good health. The CDR3 coding sequence is TGCGCCAGCAGCTTGGCTGGGACAGAAGAGACCCAGTACTTC. It codes for CASSLAGTEETQYF.